The clone carrying this T cell receptor (beta chain) was detected only a few times. What it binds is unknown. The protocol was immunoSEQ multiplex PCR, while the TCRdb copy is restricted to in-frame clones and leaves out a portion. Of about 4,900 clones in the sample, approximately 70% are singletons; the top ten hold approximately 32%. The sample originates from a study of T cells in tumors after PD-1 blockade. Germline CDR1 is SNHLY and CDR2 is FYNNEI. The CDR3 is 17 amino acids. V gave up 3 bases and J gave up 5 bases; unmatched junction bases: 10. Notes on the study in general: Expanded exhausted CD8+ clones after therapy were mostly novel clonotypes.

The rearrangement uses TRBV2 and TRBJ1-6, with 7 bases lining up with TRBD1. The clonotype originates from a human donor with cutaneous squamous cell carcinoma. Here the sequenced sample was tumor tissue, taken before anti-PD-1 treatment. This chain's CDR3 is CASSDPGTDLNNSPLHF. The CDR3 nucleotides read TGTGCCAGCAGTGACCCCGGGACAGATTTAAATAATTCACCCCTCCACTTT.